The rows below give T cell receptor beta chains drawn from one sample of a study of T cells in Graves' hyperthyroidism and ophthalmopathy. One entry per CDR3 protein, called by TCRdb with MiXCR from the multiplex PCR reads. The profile shows 400,000 to 500,000 distinct CDR3 sequences, approximately 15% of them singletons. Sequencing was done on a sample of blood. These TCRs come from a woman between 18 and 29 years old with Graves' hyperthyroidism. The CDR3 runs from the conserved cysteine through the conserved F or W. The D gene is left open where the match is weak. Size tells how often a clone was seen (once, few, many) or the class of an expanded clone, and some rows leave it out.

J gene	clone size	V gene	D gene	CDR3 protein	CDR3 DNA
TRBJ1-5	many	TRBV28	TRBD1	CATRVGTGGNQPQHF	TGTGCCACCCGGGTCGGAACAGGGGGCAATCAGCCCCAGCATTTT
TRBJ1-1	many	TRBV28	NA	CASSPNLFTEAFF	TGTGCCAGCAGTCCCAATTTATTCACTGAAGCTTTCTTT
TRBJ2-7	many	TRBV25-1	TRBD2	CASSEGLAGAYEQYF	TGTGCCAGCAGTGAAGGGCTAGCGGGAGCCTACGAGCAGTACTTC
TRBJ1-2	many	TRBV5-1	NA	CASSLALVGHRGANTDNYGYTF	TGCGCCAGCAGCTTGGCCCTTGTGGGGCATCGGGGTGCCAACACCGATAACTATGGCTACACCTTC
TRBJ1-1	many	TRBV9	NA	CASSVGPGANTEAFF	TGTGCCAGCAGCGTAGGGCCAGGGGCGAACACTGAAGCTTTCTTT
TRBJ1-3	NA	TRBV7-9	NA	CASSLEDSGNTIYF	TGTGCCAGCAGCTTAGAAGACTCTGGAAACACCATATATTTT
TRBJ1-1	NA	TRBV5-6	NA	CASSLGWRQIMNTEAFF	TGTGCCAGCAGCTTGGGGTGGAGACAGATAATGAACACTGAAGCTTTCTTT
TRBJ2-7	many	TRBV28	TRBD1	CASSLTGILLEQYF	TGTGCCAGCAGCCTGACAGGGATATTGCTCGAGCAGTACTTC
TRBJ1-1	many	TRBV28	NA	CASSLTGPNTEAFF	TGTGCCAGCAGTTTAACAGGGCCGAACACTGAAGCTTTCTTT
TRBJ2-7	many	TRBV11-2	NA	CASSSDLAPLFQQYF	TGTGCCAGCAGCTCCGATCTAGCGCCCCTTTTCCAGCAGTACTTC
TRBJ1-1	many	TRBV7-9	NA	CASSQGGGLGAFF	TGTGCCAGCAGCCAAGGTGGGGGGCTGGGAGCTTTCTTT
TRBJ2-7	many	TRBV28	NA	CASSSPGKGEQYF	TGTGCCAGCAGTTCCCCCGGGAAAGGCGAGCAGTACTTC
TRBJ1-1	many	TRBV11-1	NA	CASSLAGAGNTEAFF	TGTGCCAGCAGCTTAGCGGGGGCCGGTAACACTGAAGCTTTCTTT
TRBJ2-1	NA	TRBV10-1	NA	CASSDQGEDEQFF	TGCGCCAGCAGTGACCAGGGGGAGGATGAGCAGTTCTTC
TRBJ1-1	few	TRBV4-1	NA	CASSQYSLNTEAFF	TGCGCCAGCAGCCAGTATTCCCTGAACACTGAAGCTTTCTTT
TRBJ1-1	many	TRBV15	NA	CATSRDRTGTEAFF	TGTGCCACCAGCAGAGATCGAACAGGCACTGAAGCTTTCTTT
TRBJ2-7	many	TRBV27	NA	CASGYADELYEQYF	TGTGCCAGCGGTTACGCGGACGAATTATACGAGCAGTACTTC
TRBJ2-5	NA	TRBV6-1	TRBD1	CASSEYGTGGAKTQYF	TGTGCCAGCAGTGAATATGGGACAGGGGGCGCGAAGACCCAGTACTTC
TRBJ2-2	NA	TRBV11-2	TRBD1	CASSPGTGVWTGELFF	TGTGCCAGCAGCCCAGGGACAGGTGTATGGACCGGGGAGCTGTTTTTT
TRBJ1-6	NA	TRBV10-3	NA	CAISESQGRSPLHF	TGTGCCATCAGTGAGTCCCAGGGGAGGTCACCCCTCCACTTT
TRBJ2-5	many	TRBV7-2	TRBD1	CASSLSGTGVQETQYF	TGTGCCAGCAGCTTATCTGGGACAGGGGTTCAAGAGACCCAGTACTTC
TRBJ2-7	many	TRBV7-2	NA	CASSSTSLWRGEQYF	TGTGCCAGCAGCTCTACGTCCCTTTGGCGTGGAGAGCAGTACTTC
TRBJ1-1	many	TRBV28	TRBD1	CASSSPPTGGTEAFF	TGTGCCAGCAGTTCCCCTCCAACAGGGGGGACTGAAGCTTTCTTT
TRBJ1-5	few	TRBV20-1	NA	CSARVSGGGNQPQHF	TGCAGTGCTAGGGTTTCGGGGGGCGGCAATCAGCCCCAGCATTTT
TRBJ1-2	many	TRBV28	NA	CASSFGATDYGYTF	TGTGCCAGCAGTTTCGGTGCGACAGATTATGGCTACACCTTC
TRBJ2-5	many	TRBV7-2	TRBD1	CASSRVQGVQETQYF	TGTGCCAGCAGCAGGGTACAGGGGGTCCAAGAGACCCAGTACTTC
TRBJ1-1	many	TRBV18	TRBD1	CASSPTGGSAEAFF	TGTGCCAGCTCACCAACAGGGGGCAGCGCTGAAGCTTTCTTT
TRBJ2-5	NA	TRBV20-1	NA	CSARNSATRRDQYF	TGCAGTGCTAGAAATTCGGCGACCCGACGGGACCAGTACTTC
TRBJ2-4	many	TRBV11-2	NA	CASSLTGLAKNIQYF	TGTGCCAGCAGCCTAACAGGGTTGGCCAAAAACATTCAGTACTTC
TRBJ1-5	many	TRBV6-1	NA	CASSEEDGNNQPQHF	TGTGCCAGCAGTGAAGAGGACGGTAATAATCAGCCCCAGCATTTT
TRBJ2-3	many	TRBV6-5	NA	CASSYGRQGGTDTQYF	TGTGCCAGCAGTTACGGCAGGCAGGGAGGCACAGATACGCAGTATTTT
TRBJ2-7	NA	TRBV7-2	NA	CASSRTGFEVYEQYF	TGTGCCAGCAGCCGAACAGGTTTTGAGGTCTACGAGCAGTACTTC
TRBJ2-5	many	TRBV20-1	NA	CSARLGETQYF	TGCAGTGCCCGGCTAGGGGAGACCCAGTACTTC
TRBJ2-7	many	TRBV15	NA	CATSRDLEGPYEQYF	TGTGCCACCAGCAGAGACCTAGAAGGGCCCTACGAGCAGTACTTC
TRBJ2-7	NA	TRBV9	TRBD2	CASSGEASGSEEQYF	TGTGCCAGCAGCGGAGAGGCTAGCGGGAGTGAGGAGCAGTACTTC
TRBJ2-1	NA	TRBV20-1	TRBD2	CSARPLGTSGSKNEQFF	TGCAGTGCTAGACCATTGGGGACTAGCGGGAGTAAAAATGAACAGTTCTTC
TRBJ2-3	NA	TRBV6-2/TRBV6-3	NA	CASGASWGRADTQYF	TGTGCCAGCGGGGCGAGTTGGGGGCGAGCAGATACGCAGTATTTT
TRBJ1-1	many	TRBV28	TRBD1	CASRYRGLETEAFF	TGTGCCAGCAGATATAGGGGGCTGGAGACTGAAGCTTTCTTT
TRBJ1-2	many	TRBV2	NA	CASHTDNYGYTF	TGTGCCAGCCACACAGATAACTATGGCTACACCTTC
TRBJ2-4	many	TRBV14	NA	CASSHRDGGIAKNIQYF	TGTGCCAGCAGCCACCGGGACGGCGGGATAGCCAAAAACATTCAGTACTTC
TRBJ1-2	many	TRBV20-1	NA	CSARSTRTYGYTF	TGCAGTGCTAGATCAACACGAACTTATGGCTACACCTTC
TRBJ2-7	many	TRBV28	NA	CASSFPRTPYEQYF	TGTGCCAGCAGTTTCCCACGAACCCCCTACGAGCAGTACTTC
TRBJ2-2	NA	TRBV29-1	NA	CSVTLNTGELFF	TGCAGCGTCACCCTTAACACCGGGGAGCTGTTTTTT
TRBJ1-1	many	TRBV30	NA	CAWRRPDRMNTEAFF	TGTGCCTGGAGAAGACCGGACAGAATGAACACTGAAGCTTTCTTT
TRBJ1-1	many	TRBV28	NA	CASTHREATEAFF	TGTGCCAGCACCCACAGGGAGGCCACTGAAGCTTTCTTT
TRBJ2-7	many	TRBV6-2/TRBV6-3	TRBD2	CASSYGAGGEQYF	TGTGCCAGCAGTTATGGGGCGGGAGGCGAGCAGTACTTC
TRBJ2-2	many	TRBV7-3	TRBD2	CASSPTSGRARTGELFF	TGTGCCAGCAGCCCTACTAGCGGGAGGGCCCGGACCGGGGAGCTGTTTTTT
TRBJ2-7	many	TRBV5-1	NA	CASSPQGGYEQYF	TGCGCCAGCAGCCCCCAGGGGGGCTACGAGCAGTACTTC
TRBJ2-7	many	TRBV27	TRBD1	CASSAVGTGGLEQYF	TGTGCCAGCAGTGCTGTGGGGACAGGGGGCCTCGAGCAGTACTTC
TRBJ1-2	many	TRBV7-2	NA	CASSLRTANYGYTF	TGTGCCAGCAGCCTTAGGACAGCGAACTATGGCTACACCTTC